Shown below are 6 T cell receptor beta chains from a single sample sequenced in a study of a mutant IDH1 vaccine in newly diagnosed glioma. Using immunoSEQ multiplex PCR, the repertoire was profiled, and TCRdb retains in-frame clones only, with some absent. The sample has around 70,000 clones, around nine tenths seen once. The sample's time point: week 35, safety follow-up. In every dose of vaccine, 300 ug of mutant IDH1 20-mer peptide was given alongside topical imiquimod. Which antigens these TCRs recognize remains unknown. Here the sequenced sample was PBMCs, taken from a glioma patient whose treatment included an IDH1 peptide vaccine. Every receptor here comes from a man aged 25 to 45 with glioma.

The CDR3 region has the DNA TGTGCCAGCAGTTCCCCTCCCTCGGGAGAAAATAACTATGGCTACACCTTC. It codes for CASSSPPSGENNYGYTF. V is TRBV28 and J is TRBJ1-2; D is unclear. Trimming stripped 4 bases from V and 1 base from J, with 19 bases between. CDR3 length equals 17 residues. Germline V gives CDR1 MDHEN, CDR2 SYDVKM.

This sequence joins TRBV29-1 and TRBJ2-7; D ambiguous. The CDR3 spans 12 residues. From germline, CDR1 is SQVTM and CDR2 ANQGSEA. V lost 1 base to trimming and J lost 4 bases, with 8 bases between them. The CDR3 is CSVEGPDYEQYF. CDR3 bases: TGCAGCGTTGAAGGTCCCGATTACGAGCAGTACTTC.

V and J are TRBV25-1 and TRBJ1-4, with 8 nucleotides matching TRBD1. The V segment lost 6 bases and the J segment 7 bases; nucleotides outside the gene matches: 7. The germline V gene encodes CDR1 MGHDK and CDR2 SYGVNS. The CDR3 sequence is 14 residues long. The CDR3 DNA reads TGTGCCAGCAGACAACAGGGGGGGGGTGAAAAACTGTTTTTT. Amino acids: CASRQQGGGEKLFF.

The J gene is TRBJ2-5, the V gene TRBV4-2; D perhaps matches TRBD2 (6 bases). Per the germline V gene, CDR1 is LGHNA and CDR2 is YNFKEQ. The ends were cut back, 1 base at V and 0 bases at J, with 18 bases in the middle. The CDR3 length is 18 residues. The CDR3 DNA is TGTGCCAGCAGCCAAGGAGGAGGGCCCCTCCTGTACCAAGAGACCCAGTACTTC. Amino acid sequence: CASSQGGGPLLYQETQYF.

The chain has TRBV5-1 and TRBJ1-1; 9 positions match TRBD1. Losses at the gene ends were 2 bases for V and 5 bases for J; bases not matched to a gene: 7. CDR1 and CDR2 from the germline V gene are SGHRS and YFSETQ. CDR3 size: 15 residues. CDR3 amino acids: CASSLTTGGGTEAFF. The CDR3 coding sequence is TGCGCCAGCAGCTTAACTACAGGGGGCGGGACTGAAGCTTTCTTT.

The chain couples TRBV7-8 to TRBJ1-6; 7 nucleotides match TRBD1. The CDR3 is 16 residues long. Trimming at V came to 7 bases and at J to 5 bases, leaving 11 bases not matched to a gene. Looked up from germline, CDR1 is SGHVS and CDR2 is FQNEAQ. The DNA of the CDR3 is TGTGCCAGCAACTCCCAAGGGGGCTGGGATAATTCACCCCTCCACTTT. Amino acids: CASNSQGGWDNSPLHF.